The 15 T cell receptor beta chains listed next were all sequenced from one sample in a study of T cell responses to AZD1222 COVID-19 vaccine. Profiling relied on immunoSEQ multiplex PCR, and the TCRdb table lists in-frame clones only, not all of them. Of about 100,000 clones in the sample, 70% to 90% were seen once. The source was peripheral blood, collected on day 0 of MenACWY control vaccination. Receptor source: an adult in good health.

The chain couples TRBV5-4 to TRBJ1-2; D is uncertain. Trimming took 3 bases from V and 0 from J, leaving 6 bases between them. Germline loops: CDR1 SGHNT, CDR2 YYREEE (reference sequence). This CDR3 has 13 residues. This chain's CDR3 is CASSSPPNYGYTF. The CDR3 DNA is TGTGCCAGCAGCTCCCCGCCTAACTATGGCTACACCTTC. Full variable domain (outside the CDR3, taken from reference TRBV5-4 and TRBJ1-2): ETGVTQSPTHLIKTRGQQVTLRCSSQSGHNTVSWYQQALGQGPQFIFQYYREEENGRGNFPPRFSGLQFPNYSSELNVNALELDDSALYLCASSSPPNYGYTFGSGTRLTVV.

The rearrangement uses TRBV6-5 and TRBJ2-7, with 9 bases aligning to TRBD1. Germline CDR1 is MNHEY and CDR2 is SVGAGI. V shed 10 bases, J shed 6 bases, and the junction held 16 bases outside the gene matches. This CDR3 is built from 15 residues. This CDR3 is CATALIPTGGLEQYF. CDR3 DNA sequence: TGTGCCACTGCTCTCATCCCGACAGGGGGACTCGAGCAGTACTTC.

This chain connects TRBV2 to TRBJ2-7, with D possibly being TRBD1 (6 bases). Trimming left V 7 bases short and J 7 bases short, with 17 bases between. CDR1 is SNHLY, CDR2 FYNNEI, per germline. This CDR3 is built from 13 residues. CDR3 in DNA: TGTGCCAGCAAAGGGATCCGAGGGGGAGAGCAGTACTTC. Its protein product is CASKGIRGGEQYF.

This clone was seen only once. The chain recombines TRBV7-2 with TRBJ1-1, with unresolved D. V gave up 3 bases and J gave up 2 bases, with 7 bases separating them. CDR1 SGHTA and CDR2 FQGNSA come from the germline V gene. The CDR3 length is 13 residues. CDR3 nucleotides: TGTGCCAGCAGCTTCGATGGTAACACTGAAGCTTTCTTT. Translation gives CASSFDGNTEAFF.

This clone was picked up a small number of times. The chain has TRBV16 and TRBJ1-1; D gene ambiguous. In germline, CDR1 is KGHSY, CDR2 FQNENV. The CDR3 contains 13 residues. V shed 2 bases and J shed 7 bases, with 11 bases lying between them. The CDR3 sequence is CASSQGNRIEAFF. The CDR3 DNA sequence: TGTGCCAGCAGCCAAGGAAATAGAATTGAAGCTTTCTTT.

The chain is built from TRBV6-5 and TRBJ1-5; 7 positions match TRBD1. The germline gives CDR1 MNHEY, CDR2 SVGAGI. The junction had 7 bases not matched to a gene; V was cut back by 6 bases and J by 5 bases. The CDR3 has 14 residues. CDR3 protein: CASRETGRDQPQHF. For the CDR3, the DNA is TGTGCCAGCAGGGAGACAGGGAGGGATCAGCCCCAGCATTTT.

The chain recombines TRBV24-1 with TRBJ1-2, with D perhaps matching TRBD1 (5 bases). This CDR3 region has 16 residues. The V end was cut by 5 bases, the J end by 6 bases, with 21 bases between. Per germline, CDR1 KGHDR and CDR2 SFDVKD. DNA of the CDR3: TGTGCCACCAGTGGGGGCCCGAGAGGGGAGAAGGATGGCTACACCTTC. As protein: CATSGGPRGEKDGYTF.

The J gene is TRBJ2-1, the V gene TRBV11-2; 8 nucleotides line up with TRBD2. The V gene's germline CDR1 is SGHAT and CDR2 FQNNGV. Unmatched junction bases numbered 2, after V lost 3 bases and J lost 1 base. The CDR3 has 15 residues. The CDR3 DNA sequence: TGTGCCAGCAGCTTGATAGCGGGATCCTACAATGAGCAGTTCTTC. Amino acids: CASSLIAGSYNEQFF.

This rearrangement joins TRBV28 to TRBJ2-7, with TRBD1 identical over 9 bases. There are 14 residues in the CDR3. CDR1 MDHEN and CDR2 SYDVKM come from the germline V gene. With 5 bases clipped from V and 1 base from J, the junction kept 3 bases outside the gene matches. The CDR3 sequence is CASSIDRGSYEQYF. CDR3 DNA sequence: TGTGCCAGCAGTATCGACAGGGGGTCCTACGAGCAGTACTTC. Looking up the rest from reference TRBV28 and TRBJ2-7 gives the full variable domain: DVKVTQSSRYLVKRTGEKVFLECVQDMDHENMFWYRQDPGLGLRLIYFSYDVKMKEKGDIPEGYSVSREKKERFSLILESASTNQTSMYLCASSIDRGSYEQYFGPGTRLTVT.

The gene calls are TRBV2 and TRBJ1-5; D possibly corresponds to TRBD1 (6 bases). V lost 6 bases, J lost 6 bases, and 15 bases lay in between. The CDR3 covers 14 residues. Germline V lookup: CDR1 SNHLY, CDR2 FYNNEI. DNA for the CDR3: TGTGCCAGCAGGGAGGGACAAGGCGGTCAGCCCCAGCATTTT. It encodes CASREGQGGQPQHF.

This rearrangement joins TRBV19 to TRBJ1-2; 8 bases line up with TRBD1. This CDR3 has 12 amino acids. Trimming cost V 3 bases and J 14 bases; bases outside gene matches: 8. The germline V gene encodes CDR1 LNHDA and CDR2 SQIVND (reference sequence). The CDR3 DNA reads TGTGCCAGTAGTATCCCCGGGACAGGCACAACCTTC. It codes for CASSIPGTGTTF.

This chain links TRBV11-2 with TRBJ1-3; D is perhaps TRBD1 (5 bases). This CDR3 contains 15 residues. The germline V gene encodes CDR1 SGHAT and CDR2 FQNNGV. The ends were cut back, 3 bases at V and 4 bases at J, with 13 bases in the middle. The CDR3 loop is CASSFQGVGGNTIYF. DNA for the CDR3: TGTGCCAGCAGCTTTCAGGGAGTAGGGGGAAACACCATATATTTT.

The chain couples TRBV28 to TRBJ2-5; 7 bases align to TRBD2. After removal of 10 bases from V and 5 bases from J, the junction contained 13 bases not matched to a gene. The germline V gene encodes CDR1 MDHEN and CDR2 SYDVKM. The CDR3 loop spans 14 amino acids. The CDR3 DNA follows: TGTGCCACCACGTTGGGAGGGGACGTCGAGACCCAGTACTTC. Encoded protein: CATTLGGDVETQYF.

This chain links TRBV20-1 with TRBJ2-3; D gene uncertain. Trimming cost V 3 bases and J 5 bases, with 9 bases left between them. CDR1 DFQATT and CDR2 SNEGSKA come from the germline V gene (reference sequence). This CDR3 has 12 residues. The CDR3 DNA is TGCAGTGCTAGTTTGGCCGAAGATACGCAGTATTTT. This sequence encodes CSASLAEDTQYF.

The rearrangement links TRBV7-9 to TRBJ1-2; a weak D match, TRBD1 (5 bases). The CDR3 loop spans 19 amino acids. Looked up from germline, CDR1 is SEHNR and CDR2 is FQNEAQ (reference sequence). Trimming pared 5 bases from V and 4 bases from J, leaving 29 bases between. As DNA, the CDR3 is TGTGCCAGCAGCCCATCCATTAAGGGGATCCGGTCAAACCCCTATGGCTACACCTTC. It specifies CASSPSIKGIRSNPYGYTF.